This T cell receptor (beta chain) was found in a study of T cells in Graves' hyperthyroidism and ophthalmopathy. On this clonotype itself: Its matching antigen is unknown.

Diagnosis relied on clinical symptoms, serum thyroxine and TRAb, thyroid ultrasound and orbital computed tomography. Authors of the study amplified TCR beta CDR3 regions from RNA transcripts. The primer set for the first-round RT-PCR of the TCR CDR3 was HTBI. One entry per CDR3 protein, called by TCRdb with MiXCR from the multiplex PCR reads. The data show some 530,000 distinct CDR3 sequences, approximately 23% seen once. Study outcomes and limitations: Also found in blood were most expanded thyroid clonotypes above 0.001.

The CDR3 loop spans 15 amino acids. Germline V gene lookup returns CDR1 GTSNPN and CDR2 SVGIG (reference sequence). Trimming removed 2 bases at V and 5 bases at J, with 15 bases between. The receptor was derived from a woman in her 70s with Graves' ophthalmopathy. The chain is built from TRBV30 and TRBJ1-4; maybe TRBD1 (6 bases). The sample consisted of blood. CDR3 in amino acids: CAWSLQGILNEKLFF. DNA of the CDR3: TGTGCCTGGAGTCTACAGGGAATACTGAATGAAAAACTGTTTTTT.